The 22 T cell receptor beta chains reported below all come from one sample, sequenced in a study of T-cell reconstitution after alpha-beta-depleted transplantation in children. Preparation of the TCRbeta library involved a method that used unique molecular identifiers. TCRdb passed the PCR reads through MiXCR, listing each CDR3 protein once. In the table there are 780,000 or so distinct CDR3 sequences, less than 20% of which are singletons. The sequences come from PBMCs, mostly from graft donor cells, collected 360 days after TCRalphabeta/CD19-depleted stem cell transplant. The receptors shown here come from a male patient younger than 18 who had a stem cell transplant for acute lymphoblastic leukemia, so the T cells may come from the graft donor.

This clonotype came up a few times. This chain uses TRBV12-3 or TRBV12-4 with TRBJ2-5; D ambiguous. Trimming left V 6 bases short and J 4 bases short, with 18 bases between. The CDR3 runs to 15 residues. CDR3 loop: CASSPTLRSPETQYF. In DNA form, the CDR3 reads TGTGCCAGCAGCCCAACCCTCCGGAGCCCAGAGACCCAGTACTTC.

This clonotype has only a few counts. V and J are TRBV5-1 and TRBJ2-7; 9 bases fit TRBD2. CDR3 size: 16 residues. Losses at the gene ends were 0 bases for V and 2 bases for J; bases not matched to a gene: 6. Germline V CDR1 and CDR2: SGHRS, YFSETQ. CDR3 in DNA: TGCGCCAGCAGCTTGGACTCTAGCGGGGCCGCCTACGAGCAGTACTTC. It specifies CASSLDSSGAAYEQYF.

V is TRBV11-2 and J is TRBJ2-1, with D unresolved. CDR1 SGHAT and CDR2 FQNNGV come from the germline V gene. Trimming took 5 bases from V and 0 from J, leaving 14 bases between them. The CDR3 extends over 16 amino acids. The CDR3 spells CASSPGLRSSYNEQFF. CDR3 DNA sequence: TGTGCCAGCAGCCCCGGTCTCAGGAGCTCCTACAATGAGCAGTTCTTC.

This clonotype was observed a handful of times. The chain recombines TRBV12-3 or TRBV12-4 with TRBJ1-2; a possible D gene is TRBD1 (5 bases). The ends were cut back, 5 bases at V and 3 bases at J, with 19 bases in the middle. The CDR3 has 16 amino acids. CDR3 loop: CASSLRDPQSDYGYTF. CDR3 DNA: TGTGCCAGCAGTCTACGGGACCCTCAGAGCGACTATGGCTACACCTTC.

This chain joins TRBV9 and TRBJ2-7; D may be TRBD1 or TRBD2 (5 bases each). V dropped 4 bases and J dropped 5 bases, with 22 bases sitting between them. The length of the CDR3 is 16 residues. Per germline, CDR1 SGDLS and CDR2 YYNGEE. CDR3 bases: TGTGCCAGCAGCCCATGGACGGGGCCGACCTGGGACGAGCAGTACTTC. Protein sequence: CASSPWTGPTWDEQYF.

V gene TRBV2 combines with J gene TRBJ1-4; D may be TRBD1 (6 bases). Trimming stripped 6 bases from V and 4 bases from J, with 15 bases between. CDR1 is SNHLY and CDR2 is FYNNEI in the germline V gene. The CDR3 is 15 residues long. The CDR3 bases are TGTGCCAGCAGACCCTTTCAGGGGAATAATGAAAAACTGTTTTTT. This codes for CASRPFQGNNEKLFF.

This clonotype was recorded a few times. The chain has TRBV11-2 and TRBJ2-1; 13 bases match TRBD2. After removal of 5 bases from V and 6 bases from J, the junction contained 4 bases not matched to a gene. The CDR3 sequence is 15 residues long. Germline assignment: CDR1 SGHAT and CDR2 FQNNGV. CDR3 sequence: CASSPGLAGINEQFF. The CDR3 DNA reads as TGTGCCAGCAGCCCGGGACTAGCGGGGATCAATGAGCAGTTCTTC.

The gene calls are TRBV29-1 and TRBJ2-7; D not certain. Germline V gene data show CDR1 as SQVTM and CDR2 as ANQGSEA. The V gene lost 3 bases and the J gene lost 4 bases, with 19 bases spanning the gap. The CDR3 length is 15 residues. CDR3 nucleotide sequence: TGCAGCGTTGACGGAGTGAGGCTGGGTTCTTACGAGCAGTACTTC. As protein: CSVDGVRLGSYEQYF.

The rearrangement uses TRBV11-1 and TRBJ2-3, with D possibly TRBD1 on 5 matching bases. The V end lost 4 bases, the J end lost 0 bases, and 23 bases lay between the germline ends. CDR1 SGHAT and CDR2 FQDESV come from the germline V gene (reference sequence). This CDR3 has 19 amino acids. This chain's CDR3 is CASSSLAIREGASTDTQYF. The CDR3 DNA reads TGTGCCAGCAGCTCCTTGGCCATCAGGGAAGGGGCTAGCACAGATACGCAGTATTTT. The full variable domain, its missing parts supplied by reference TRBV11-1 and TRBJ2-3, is EAEVAQSPRYKITEKSQAVAFWCDPISGHATLYWYRQILGQGPELLVQFQDESVVDDSQLPKDRFSAERLKGVDSTLKIQPAELGDSAMYLCASSSLAIREGASTDTQYFGPGTRLTVL.

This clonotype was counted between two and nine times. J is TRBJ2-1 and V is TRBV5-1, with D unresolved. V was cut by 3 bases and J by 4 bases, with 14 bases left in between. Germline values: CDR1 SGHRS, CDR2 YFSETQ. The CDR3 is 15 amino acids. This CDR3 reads CASSSMVTLYNEQFF. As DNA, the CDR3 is TGCGCCAGCAGCTCCATGGTGACACTGTACAATGAGCAGTTCTTC.

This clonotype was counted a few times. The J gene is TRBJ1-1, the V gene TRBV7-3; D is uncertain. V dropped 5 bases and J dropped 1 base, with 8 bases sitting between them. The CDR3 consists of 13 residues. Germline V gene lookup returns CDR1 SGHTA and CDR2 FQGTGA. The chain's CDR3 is CASSRRQNTEAFF. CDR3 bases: TGTGCCAGCAGCCGCAGACAGAACACTGAAGCTTTCTTT.

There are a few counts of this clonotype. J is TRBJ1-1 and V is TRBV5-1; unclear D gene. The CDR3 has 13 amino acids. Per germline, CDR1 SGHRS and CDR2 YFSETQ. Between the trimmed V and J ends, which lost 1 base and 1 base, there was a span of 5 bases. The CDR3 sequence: CASSLPWNTEAFF. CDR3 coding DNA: TGCGCCAGCAGCTTGCCATGGAACACTGAAGCTTTCTTT.

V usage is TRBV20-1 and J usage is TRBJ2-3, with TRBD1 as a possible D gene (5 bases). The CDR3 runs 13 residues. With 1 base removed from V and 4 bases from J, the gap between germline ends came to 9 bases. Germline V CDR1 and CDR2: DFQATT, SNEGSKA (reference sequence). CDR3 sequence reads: CSARGLGADTQYF. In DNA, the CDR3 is TGCAGTGCTAGAGGGCTAGGGGCAGATACGCAGTATTTT.

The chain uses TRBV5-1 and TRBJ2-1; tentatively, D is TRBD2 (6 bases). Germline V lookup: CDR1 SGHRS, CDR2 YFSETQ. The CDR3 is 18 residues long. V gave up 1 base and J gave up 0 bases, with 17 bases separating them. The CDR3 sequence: CASSLFSGTVGSYNEQFF. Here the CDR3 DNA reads TGCGCCAGCAGCTTGTTTTCGGGGACTGTCGGCTCCTACAATGAGCAGTTCTTC.

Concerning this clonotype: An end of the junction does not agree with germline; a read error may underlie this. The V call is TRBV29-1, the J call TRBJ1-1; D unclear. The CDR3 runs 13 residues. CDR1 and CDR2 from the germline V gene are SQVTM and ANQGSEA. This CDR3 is CSVDPTVNAEAFF. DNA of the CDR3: TGCAGCGTTGACCCAACAGTGAACGCTGAAGCTTTCTTT. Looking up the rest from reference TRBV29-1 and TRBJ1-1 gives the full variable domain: SAVISQKPSRDICQRGTSLTIQCQVDSQVTMMFWYRQQPGQSLTLIATANQGSEATYESGFVIDKFPISRPNLTFSTLTVSNMSPEDSSIYLCSVDPTVNAEAFFGQGTRLTVV.

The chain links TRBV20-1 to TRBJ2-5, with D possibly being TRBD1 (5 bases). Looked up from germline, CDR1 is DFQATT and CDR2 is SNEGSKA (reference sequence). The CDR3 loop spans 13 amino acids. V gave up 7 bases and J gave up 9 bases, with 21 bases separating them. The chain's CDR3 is CSVGVTLNEPQYF. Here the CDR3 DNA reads TGCAGTGTAGGGGTAACCCTGAATGAACCCCAGTACTTC.

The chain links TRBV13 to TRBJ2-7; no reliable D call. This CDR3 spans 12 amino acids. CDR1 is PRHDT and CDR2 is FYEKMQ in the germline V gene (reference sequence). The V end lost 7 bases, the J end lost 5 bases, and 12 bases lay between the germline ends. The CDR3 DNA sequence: TGTGCCAGCAAAATCGTAGGGAACGAGCAGTACTTC. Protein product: CASKIVGNEQYF.

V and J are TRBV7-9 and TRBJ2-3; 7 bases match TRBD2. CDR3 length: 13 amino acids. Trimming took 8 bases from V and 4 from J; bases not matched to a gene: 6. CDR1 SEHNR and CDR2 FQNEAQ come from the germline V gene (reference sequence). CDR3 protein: CASLDGRPDTQYF. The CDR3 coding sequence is TGTGCCAGCCTTGACGGGAGGCCAGATACGCAGTATTTT.

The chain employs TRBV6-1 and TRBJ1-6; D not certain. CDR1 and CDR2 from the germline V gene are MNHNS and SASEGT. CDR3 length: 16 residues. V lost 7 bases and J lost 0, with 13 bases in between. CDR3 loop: CASILWGSSYNSPLHF. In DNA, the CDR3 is TGTGCCAGCATTCTGTGGGGAAGCTCCTATAATTCACCCCTCCACTTT.

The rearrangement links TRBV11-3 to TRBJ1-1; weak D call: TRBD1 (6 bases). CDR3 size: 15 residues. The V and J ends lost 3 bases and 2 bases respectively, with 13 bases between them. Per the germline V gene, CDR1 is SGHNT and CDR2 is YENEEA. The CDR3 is CASSFYDRLNTEAFF. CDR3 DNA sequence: TGTGCCAGCAGCTTCTACGACAGGTTAAACACTGAAGCTTTCTTT.

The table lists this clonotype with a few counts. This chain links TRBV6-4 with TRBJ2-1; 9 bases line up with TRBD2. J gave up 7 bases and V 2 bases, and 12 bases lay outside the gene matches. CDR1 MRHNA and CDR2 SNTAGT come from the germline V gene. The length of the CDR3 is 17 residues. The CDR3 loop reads CASSDRLGTSLINEQFF. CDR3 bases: TGTGCCAGCAGTGACCGTCTGGGGACTAGCCTTATTAATGAGCAGTTCTTC.

This chain's CDR3 is CASSQTSGGVYNEQFF. CDR3 bases: TGTGCCAGCAGTCAGACTAGCGGGGGAGTATACAATGAGCAGTTCTTC. This chain connects TRBV7-1 to TRBJ2-1, with 12 bases lining up with TRBD2. TRBV7-1 is identified as an open reading frame with a role that is uncertain. This CDR3 contains 16 residues. Trimming at V came to 6 bases and at J to 4 bases, leaving 7 bases not matched to a gene.